The T cell receptor (beta chain) described here comes from a study of T cell responses to AZD1222 COVID-19 vaccine (dated by TCRdb to the early 2020s). Regarding the study in general: AZD1222 recipients whose second dose came at about 4 weeks and those whose second dose came at about 12 weeks were combined into one group, since spike-specific TCR depth and breadth did not differ between the two schedules. Enrollment into the trials was organized by age into subgroups of 18-55, 56-69 and 70-plus years, and those subgroups contained around 150, 28 and 57 TCR-sequenced participants, respectively. A total of 233 trial participants underwent TCR sequencing, of whom some 210 received two doses of AZD1222 and about 26 received two doses of the MenACWY control vaccine. Beyond this particular receptor, the publication reports: Epitopes outside the regions mutated in the B.1.351 and B.1.1.7 variants were reportedly recognized by nearly half of the unique spike-specific TCRs. Conclusions about previously exposed vaccinees are limited because only six or seven AZD1222 recipients were SARS-CoV-2 seropositive at baseline. After two AZD1222 doses, spike-specific TCR breadth and depth were significantly higher than at day 0 and than in MenACWY recipients. Participants were mostly white British, with more females than males. The authors suggested clonal diversity may have been underestimated. CD4 TCRs associated with the vaccine covered the entire spike protein, and the dominant responses were in regions 160-218 and 743-854. In the small 56-69-year group, the increase in depth fell short of significance, most likely because of low power. Because no samples from the day 14 peak response were available, repertoires could be characterized only after the peak T cell response.

The germline V gene (reference sequence) sets CDR1 to LGHDT and CDR2 to YNNKEL. V loses 0 bases, J loses 1 base, and the germline ends lie 7 bases apart. The CDR3, cysteine through phenylalanine, is 15 amino acids long. The DNA shown is the 45-base CDR3, in frame from base 1. Points on this clone: Its antigen specificity is not known. Base qualities are not at hand, and no much larger clone is one base apart.

The time point label of this sample denotes: baseline before first vaccination. Vaccinee samples came from UK trials COV001 and COV002, including a single-blind randomized controlled phase 2/3 trial of AZD1222 (ChAdOx1 nCoV-19) in healthy adults. For TCRbeta chain sequencing, PBMC samples from trial participants were taken at day 0 and at day 28 after the second dose. The CDR3 regions of human TCRbeta chains were analyzed by immunosequencing. In the paper's pipeline: TCRs in the repertoires were matched against a reference library of SARS-CoV-2-specific TCRs that had been generated with the MIRA antigen-specificity platform. Breadth meant the fraction of unique TCRs that were SARS-CoV-2-associated, whereas depth meant the fraction of total T cells that were SARS-CoV-2-associated. Using the MIRA data, each spike-specific TCR was assigned both to the spike region to which the TCR was reactive and to a CD4 or CD8 class. Log10-transformed breadth and depth values were compared by one-way ANOVA with Sidak's multiple comparisons tests. In its TCRdb copy, this immuneACCESS table keeps in-frame sequences only and misses some clones. Where compared with another copy, unresolved V genes explain less than half of these, and the others have no known cause. V and J calls and clone size come straight from that table; D and trimming were deduced from the DNA. This sample holds some 96,000 clones; just under 90% were observed only once. The leading ten clones occupy more than 15% of the sample.

The chain is encoded by TRBV3-1 (or the pseudogene TRBV3-2) joined to TRBJ1-3; perhaps TRBD1 is the D gene, with 5 bases matching. Sequenced material: peripheral blood, taken on day 0 of AZD1222 vaccination. This TCR was recovered from an adult in good health. The DNA is TGTGCCAGCAGCCAAGACAGGGCTTCTGGAAACACCATATATTTT. It codes for CASSQDRASGNTIYF.